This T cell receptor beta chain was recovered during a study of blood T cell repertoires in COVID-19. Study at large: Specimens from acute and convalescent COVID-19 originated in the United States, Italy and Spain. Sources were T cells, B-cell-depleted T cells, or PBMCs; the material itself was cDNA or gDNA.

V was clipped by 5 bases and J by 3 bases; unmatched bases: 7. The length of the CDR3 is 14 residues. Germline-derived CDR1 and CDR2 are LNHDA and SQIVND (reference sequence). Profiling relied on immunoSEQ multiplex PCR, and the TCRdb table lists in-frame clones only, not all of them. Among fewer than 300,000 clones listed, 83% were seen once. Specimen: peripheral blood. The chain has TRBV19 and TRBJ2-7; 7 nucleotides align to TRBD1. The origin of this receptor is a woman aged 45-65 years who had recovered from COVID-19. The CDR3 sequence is CASSPGTESYEQYF. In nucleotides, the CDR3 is TGTGCCAGTAGTCCGGGGACAGAAAGCTACGAGCAGTACTTC.